These 9 T cell receptor beta chains were all obtained from the same sample, sequenced in a study of T cells after yellow fever vaccination. TCRdb used MiXCR to reprocess the 5' RACE reads, holding one entry per CDR3 protein. The table lists 150,000 to 200,000 distinct CDR3 sequences, 9.3% of them singletons. The material sequenced was CD8+ T cells sorted from PBMCs, taken 45 days after the yellow fever booster vaccination. All receptors come from a man aged 18 to 29 who received the YFV17D yellow fever vaccine.

This clonotype was seen only a few times. The CDR3 DNA reads as TGTGCCAGCAGCTTAGCAACTGACGGGGGAAATACGCAGTATTTT. The encoded protein is CASSLATDGGNTQYF. This chain links TRBV11-3 with TRBJ2-3; perhaps TRBD2 as D (6 bases). Trimming stripped 1 base from V and 7 bases from J, with 15 bases between. CDR3 size: 15 residues. CDR1 SGHNT and CDR2 YENEEA come from the germline V gene.

The gene calls are TRBV6-5 and TRBJ1-6; no clear D. V gave up 6 bases and J gave up 0 bases, with 6 bases separating them. The CDR3 contains 14 residues. Germline V gene sequence: CDR1 MNHEY, CDR2 SVGAGI. The DNA of the CDR3 is TGTGCCAGCAGCCCCGCCTCCTATAATTCACCCCTCCACTTT. Protein: CASSPASYNSPLHF.

This chain uses TRBV6-6 with TRBJ2-7; D might be TRBD1 or TRBD2, each matching 5 bases. Between the trimmed V and J ends, which lost 5 bases and 2 bases, there was a span of 25 bases. The V gene's germline CDR1 is MNHNY and CDR2 SVGAGI (reference sequence). This CDR3 is 18 amino acids long. The CDR3 sequence: CASSTSIGTFRKTYEQYV. CDR3 nucleotide sequence: TGTGCCAGCAGTACCTCGATCGGGACCTTCCGGAAAACCTACGAGCAGTACGTC.

This clonotype occurred many times. The rearrangement joins TRBV6-5 to TRBJ2-1, with a tentative D call TRBD1 (9 bases). Germline V gene sequence: CDR1 MNHEY, CDR2 SVGAGI. Trimming took 4 bases from V and 6 from J, leaving 16 bases between them. This CDR3 is 15 amino acids long. CDR3 DNA: TGTGCCAGCAGTTCGGGGGGGACAGGGAGCAATGAGCAGTTCTTC. Its protein product is CASSSGGTGSNEQFF.

Ten or more counts support this clonotype. This sequence joins TRBV6-6 and TRBJ2-1; D may match TRBD1 or TRBD2 (5 bases each). From germline, CDR1 is MNHNY and CDR2 SVGAGI (reference sequence). CDR3 size: 17 residues. The V end lost 4 bases, the J end lost 0 bases, and 16 bases lay between the germline ends. The CDR3 loop reads CASSLYFRGGSYNEQFF. CDR3 nucleotides: TGTGCCAGCAGTTTGTATTTCCGGGGCGGCTCCTACAATGAGCAGTTCTTC.

This clonotype was seen a handful of times. The genes are TRBV29-1 and TRBJ2-2, with D possibly being TRBD1 or TRBD2 (5 bases each). The CDR3 has 13 amino acids. Germline CDR1 SQVTM, CDR2 ANQGSEA. Trimming took off 6 bases at V and 5 bases at J, with 13 bases between the two ends. The CDR3 here is CSVPVGETGELFF. CDR3 in DNA: TGCAGCGTCCCTGTGGGGGAAACCGGGGAGCTGTTTTTT.

The V call is TRBV28, the J call TRBJ2-7, with D hard to call. Trimming left V 2 bases short and J 2 bases short, with 10 bases between. CDR3 size: 14 residues. Germline V lookup: CDR1 MDHEN, CDR2 SYDVKM. As DNA, the CDR3 is TGTGCCAGCAGTTTAGGAAACCAGGCCTACGAGCAGTACGTC. Amino acid sequence: CASSLGNQAYEQYV.

The rearrangement joins TRBV20-1 to TRBJ1-4; no clear D gene. The germline V gene encodes CDR1 DFQATT and CDR2 SNEGSKA (reference sequence). The CDR3 extends over 14 amino acids. V lost 5 bases to trimming and J lost 0 bases, with 10 bases between them. The CDR3 sequence: CSAGTLATNEKLFF. In nucleotides, the CDR3 is TGCAGTGCTGGTACACTTGCAACTAATGAAAAACTGTTTTTT.

The sample holds many counts of this clonotype. The rearrangement joins TRBV9 to TRBJ2-4; possibly TRBD2 for D (6 bases). Germline values: CDR1 SGDLS, CDR2 YYNGEE. CDR3 length: 17 amino acids. The V gene lost 3 bases and the J gene lost 6 bases, with 22 bases spanning the gap. The CDR3 sequence is CASSGVAASPDVNIQYF. The CDR3 DNA sequence: TGTGCCAGCAGCGGAGTAGCGGCCTCTCCGGACGTAAACATTCAGTACTTC.